This passage covers 26 T cell receptor beta chains from one sample sequenced in a study of blood T cells in healthy people across ages. PCR was performed a second time for about 6 to 12 cycles using a sample-barcoded 5' primer and a J-beta primer mix. TCRdb re-analysed the 5' RACE reads in MiXCR, keeping a single row per CDR3 protein. Altogether roughly 1.5 million distinct CDR3 sequences are present, roughly 43% being singletons, with the ten largest covering about 3.8%. The specimen was blood. The receptors originated from a woman between 18 and 29 years old in good health.

The chain carries TRBV12-3 or TRBV12-4 and TRBJ1-2, with a weak D call TRBD1 (5 bases). The CDR3 contains 12 residues. V was pared by 3 bases and J by 7 bases, with 9 bases between. The CDR3 region is CASSFQRGGYTF. In nucleotides, the CDR3 is TGTGCCAGCAGTTTTCAGAGGGGTGGCTACACCTTC.

V is TRBV27 and J is TRBJ1-6, with 9 bases that match TRBD1. This CDR3 spans 19 amino acids. Germline V gene lookup returns CDR1 MNHEY and CDR2 SMNVEV (reference sequence). Trimming at V came to 0 bases and at J to 4 bases, leaving 10 bases not matched to a gene. Here the CDR3 reads CASSLSVRDRVIYNSPLHF. The CDR3 nucleotides are TGTGCCAGCAGTTTATCGGTCCGGGACAGGGTAATTTATAATTCACCCCTCCACTTT.

The chain combines TRBV2 with TRBJ1-1, with D uncertain. Deletions cut 8 bases from V and 3 bases from J, with 7 bases between. CDR3 length equals 11 residues. Germline values: CDR1 SNHLY, CDR2 FYNNEI. Here the CDR3 reads CASGEYTEAFF. For the CDR3, the DNA is TGTGCCAGCGGGGAGTACACTGAAGCTTTCTTT.

As concerns this clonotype: The junction shows a germline mismatch at one end, possibly a read error. The chain couples TRBV6-1 to TRBJ2-7; TRBD1 matches at 8 bases. Germline V gene lookup returns CDR1 MNHNS and CDR2 SASEGT. The CDR3 consists of 14 residues. The CDR3 reads CASAGTGFSYERYF. In DNA, the CDR3 is TGTGCCAGCGCGGGGACAGGTTTCTCCTACGAGCGGTACTTC.

The chain is built from TRBV6-6 and TRBJ1-2; D remains unclear. Germline-derived CDR1 and CDR2 are MNHNY and SVGAGI (reference sequence). Trimming shortened V by 5 bases and J by 4 bases, and 14 bases separated the two germline ends. CDR3 size: 14 residues. This CDR3 reads CASSPERVLYGYTF. CDR3 coding DNA: TGTGCCAGCAGTCCCGAACGGGTCCTCTATGGCTACACCTTC.

The chain couples TRBV7-9 to TRBJ1-2, with unresolved D. Trimming removed 6 bases from V and 1 base from J, with 18 bases in between. The CDR3 contains 16 residues. Germline CDR1 reads SEHNR; CDR2 reads FQNEAQ (reference sequence). CDR3 amino acids: CASSNPTYWNNYGYTF. CDR3 DNA sequence: TGTGCCAGCAGTAACCCTACTTACTGGAATAACTATGGCTACACCTTC.

The rearrangement joins TRBV20-1 to TRBJ1-5; weak D call: TRBD1 (6 bases). CDR3 length: 14 residues. V lost 5 bases to trimming and J lost 3 bases, with 14 bases between them. Germline-derived CDR1 and CDR2 are DFQATT and SNEGSKA (reference sequence). This CDR3 is CSALGGQPNQPQHF. CDR3 sequence (DNA): TGCAGTGCTCTAGGCGGACAGCCCAATCAGCCCCAGCATTTT.

The V call is TRBV21-1, the J call TRBJ1-2; the table's D call, TRBD1, was not checked against the DNA. TRBV21-1 is flagged as a pseudogene. The CDR3 extends over 18 amino acids. This CDR3 is CASSKALLFMDRNYGYTF. CDR3 in DNA: TGTGCCAGCAGCAAAGCGCTTTTATTCATGGACAGGAACTATGGCTACACCTTC.

The chain recombines TRBV5-1 with TRBJ1-2; tentative D call: TRBD1 (5 bases). V lost 4 bases to trimming and J lost 4 bases, with 17 bases between them. The length of the CDR3 is 15 residues. CDR1 and CDR2 from the germline V gene are SGHRS and YFSETQ. In DNA, the CDR3 is TGCGCCAGCAGCGTCTCCCGAGGGGAGGTCTATGGCTACACCTTC. Translated: CASSVSRGEVYGYTF.

As for this clonotype: At one end the junction does not follow the germline gene, possibly because of a read error. DNA for the CDR3: TGTGTCAGCAGCTCGGTAGCGGGAGGCCCGCCCCCCACAGATACGCAGTATTTT. Translated, it gives CVSSSVAGGPPPTDTQYF. V usage is TRBV7-9 and J usage is TRBJ2-3, with 10 bases fitting TRBD2. This CDR3 contains 18 residues. Germline values: CDR1 SEHNR, CDR2 FQNEAQ (reference sequence).

This clonotype was counted at least ten times. This rearrangement joins TRBV12-3 or TRBV12-4 to TRBJ2-1; 10 nucleotides agree with TRBD2. The ends lost 6 bases at V and 4 bases at J; junction bases unmatched: 15. The CDR3 runs 18 residues. CDR3 in DNA: TGTGCCAGCAGCCGAACTCTTCCTCTAGCGGGAGAGTACAATGAGCAGTTCTTC. Translation gives CASSRTLPLAGEYNEQFF.

This clonotype has a handful of counts. The chain carries TRBV21-1 and TRBJ1-4; the table gives TRBD1 as D, unverified against the DNA. TRBV21-1 is a pseudogene. The CDR3 extends over 16 amino acids. The CDR3 region is CASSKALARGEEKLFF. As DNA, the CDR3 is TGTGCCAGCAGCAAAGCGCTTGCGAGGGGCGAAGAAAAACTGTTTTTT.

CDR3 bases: TGTGCCAGCAGCGGAGGAGAGAACTATGGCTACACCTTC. Translating gives CASSGGENYGYTF. The chain uses TRBV11-2 and TRBJ1-2; no firm D call. CDR1 and CDR2 (germline): SGHAT, FQNNGV. This CDR3 region has 13 residues. The V gene lost 5 bases and the J gene lost 2 bases, with 9 bases spanning the gap.

The V gene is TRBV11-2, the J gene TRBJ2-7, with 9 positions matching TRBD2. Trimming removed 6 bases from V and 3 bases from J; junction bases left unmatched: 6. In germline, CDR1 is SGHAT, CDR2 FQNNGV. This CDR3 spans 14 amino acids. The CDR3 sequence: CASRSLAGHYEQYF. The CDR3 DNA follows: TGTGCCAGCAGGTCCCTAGCGGGACACTACGAGCAGTACTTC.

This clonotype is a singleton in its sample. The chain combines TRBV5-1 with TRBJ2-5, with TRBD2 matching 9 bases. This CDR3 contains 15 residues. The germline gives CDR1 SGHRS, CDR2 YFSETQ. After removal of 1 base from V and 11 bases from J, the junction contained 12 bases not matched to a gene. The CDR3, as DNA: TGCGCCAGCAGCTTGCTAGCGGGGAAACACAATGAGCAGTACTTC. This encodes CASSLLAGKHNEQYF.

V usage is TRBV10-1 and J usage is TRBJ1-1; no clear D gene. This CDR3 is built from 13 residues. Per the germline V gene, CDR1 is WNHNN and CDR2 is SYGVQD (reference sequence). Trimming shortened V by 0 bases and J by 7 bases, and 9 bases separated the two germline ends. DNA of the CDR3: TGCGCCAGCAGTGAGTCGGGCAGTTATGAAGCTTTCTTT. This sequence encodes CASSESGSYEAFF.

This clonotype was detected only a few times. The chain couples TRBV11-2 to TRBJ2-5; D gene ambiguous. The germline gives CDR1 SGHAT, CDR2 FQNNGV. The CDR3 is made up of 14 amino acids. V was trimmed by 6 bases and J by 2 bases, leaving 13 bases between them. The CDR3 DNA reads as TGTGCCAGCAGAGGGTTCGTTATTCAAGAGACCCAGTACTTC. Amino acids: CASRGFVIQETQYF.

With regard to this clonotype: Germline is not matched at one junction end, which may reflect a read error. The J gene is TRBJ1-5, the V gene TRBV6-2 or TRBV6-3; D is unclear. The CDR3 totals 17 residues. CDR1 and CDR2 (germline): MNHEY, SVGEGT. The DNA of the CDR3 is TGTGCCAGCAGTTGGACCCAATACTTTGATAGCAATCAGCCCGAGCATTTT. This encodes CASSWTQYFDSNQPEHF.

The chain carries TRBV20-1 and TRBJ1-2; D is ambiguous. CDR1 is DFQATT, CDR2 SNEGSKA, per germline (reference sequence). This CDR3 is built from 13 residues. V lost 5 bases to trimming and J lost 2 bases, with 12 bases between them. DNA of the CDR3: TGCAGTGCTCGGCCGGACGGGAACTATGGCTACACCTTC. This gives the protein CSARPDGNYGYTF.

The CDR3 nucleotides are TGTGCCAGCAGCCTTGGGACAGTTCCTGGCTACACCTTC. It is translated as CASSLGTVPGYTF. The J gene is TRBJ1-2, the V gene TRBV11-1; 7 nucleotides agree with TRBD1. Germline V gene lookup returns CDR1 SGHAT and CDR2 FQDESV (reference sequence). The CDR3 spans 13 residues. V lost 5 bases and J lost 7; bases outside the gene matches: 7.

This clonotype was seen once. The chain couples TRBV7-9 to TRBJ2-7, with D perhaps matching TRBD1 or TRBD2 (5 bases each). Germline V gene lookup returns CDR1 SEHNR and CDR2 FQNEAQ (reference sequence). V lost 5 bases to trimming and J lost 5 bases, with 19 bases between them. This CDR3 has 15 amino acids. The CDR3 sequence is CASSAPTRGHHEQYF. Written as DNA, the CDR3 is TGTGCCAGCAGCGCCCCGACACGGGGCCACCACGAGCAGTACTTC.

This clonotype was seen many times. The gene calls are TRBV20-1 and TRBJ2-6; 7 bases align to TRBD1. CDR1 is DFQATT, CDR2 SNEGSKA, per germline (reference sequence). The J segment lost 4 bases and the V segment lost 3 bases, leaving 12 bases of the junction unmatched. The CDR3 runs 17 residues. The CDR3: CSASPWTGFSGANVLTF. Written as DNA, the CDR3 is TGCAGTGCTAGCCCTTGGACAGGTTTTTCCGGGGCCAACGTCCTGACTTTC.

CDR3 coding DNA: TGCAGTGCTAGCATAAACTTGGAGACTGAAGCTTTCTTT. Residues: CSASINLETEAFF. The chain has TRBV20-1 and TRBJ1-1; the D is unclear. V lost 3 bases, J lost 5 bases, and 13 bases lay in between. Germline V gives CDR1 DFQATT, CDR2 SNEGSKA (reference sequence). CDR3 length: 13 amino acids.

The chain has TRBV9 and TRBJ1-1; weak D call: TRBD1 (5 bases). V was cut by 0 bases and J by 0 bases, with 21 bases left in between. Germline V gene lookup returns CDR1 SGDLS and CDR2 YYNGEE. The CDR3 has 19 amino acids. The CDR3 DNA follows: TGTGCCAGCAGCGTAGAGAGTAACAGTTGGGGCCCGATGAACACTGAAGCTTTCTTT. It codes for CASSVESNSWGPMNTEAFF.

This clonotype has at least ten counts. The DNA for the CDR3 is TGCGCCAGCAGCCAAGATAGGGGAACCTATGGCTACACCTTC. Translation gives CASSQDRGTYGYTF. The chain combines TRBV4-3 with TRBJ1-2; weak D call: TRBD1 (5 bases). Deletions cut 0 bases from V and 4 bases from J, with 9 bases between. The CDR3 totals 14 residues. From germline, CDR1 is LGHNA and CDR2 YSLEER.

The rearrangement uses TRBV15 and TRBJ2-5, with 7 bases matching TRBD2. After removal of 11 bases from V and 4 bases from J, the junction contained 13 bases not matched to a gene. The CDR3 covers 14 residues. Germline V gene lookup returns CDR1 LNHNV and CDR2 YYDKDF (reference sequence). This CDR3 is CAPRGRESTETQYF. Here the CDR3 DNA reads TGTGCCCCCCGGGGGAGGGAGAGTACAGAGACCCAGTACTTC. The full variable domain, completed using reference TRBV15 and TRBJ2-5, is DAMVIQNPRYQVTQFGKPVTLSCSQTLNHNVMYWYQQKSSQAPKLLFHYYDKDFNNEADTPDNFQSRRPNTSFCFLDIRSPGLGDTAMYLCAPRGRESTETQYFGPGTRLLVL.